This TCR beta chain was recovered during a study of T cells in Graves' hyperthyroidism and ophthalmopathy (dated by TCRdb to 2018 to 2020). Background for the entire study: Peripheral blood was sampled at the time of initial diagnosis, prior to any treatment. A discovery cohort of roughly 96 patients, about 43 with Graves' ophthalmopathy and more than 55 with stable Graves' hyperthyroidism, was used to find distinguishing TCR V-J signatures. Prospective prediction of ophthalmopathy was tested in an independent validation cohort consisting of 18 to 20 hyperthyroidism patients and 17 patients who later progressed to ophthalmopathy. The 100 discovery patients were randomly split 7:3 into training and test sets. Thyroid tissue and blood T-cell repertoires from about six Graves' hyperthyroidism patients were also compared in the study. After blood sampling, hyperthyroidism patients were treated with methimazole at a starting dose of 30 mg daily, and ophthalmopathy patients were treated with high-dose intravenous methylprednisolone. According to the paper, TCR Vbeta CDR3 sequencing was carried out on 135 peripheral blood samples, which came from around 43 ophthalmopathy, 75 or so hyperthyroidism and approximately 17 progressor patients. Broad study findings and their caveats: In validation, the model predicted progression to ophthalmopathy a median of about 6.8 months before onset, with about 71% sensitivity and roughly 77% specificity. No statistical method was used to set the sample size in advance, and investigators knew the group allocation. Ophthalmopathy was separated from stable hyperthyroidism by a 13 V-J signature model, with over 85% sensitivity and approximately 81% specificity obtained in cross-validation and 80%/75% obtained in testing. Most expanded thyroid clonotypes (frequency above 0.001) were also detected in blood, a finding suggesting that blood repertoires may reflect thyroid immune responses.

TCR beta CDR3 regions were amplified from RNA transcripts. The first round of RT-PCR for the TCR CDR3 was performed with the HTBI primer set and the Qiagen OneStep RT-PCR kit. Libraries were constructed in a second round of multiplex PCR, after which size selection and purification were carried out. Libraries were sequenced paired-end with 100 bp reads on an Illumina HiSeq2000. Concerning the study's data processing: SOAPnuke was used to process the raw data, throwing out any read that contained adapters or uncalled bases, had a mean Phred below 15, or lacked an exact constant-primer or identifier match. COPE v1.2.5 was used to merge high-quality paired reads, and clonotypes were defined as unique nucleotide sequences. MiTCR v1.1 was used to align clonotypes to the IMGT TRBV, TRBD and TRBJ reference segments. The analysis included only V-J combinations with a frequency above 0.0001, which together covered 98% to 99.2% of the repertoires. The TCS score was defined as F50 (clonal expansion) divided by E x V (chaos), with BLOSUM62-based TCRdist calculated between CDR3 peptides within each V-J. Welch's t-statistics and random forest reduced 450 to 600 V-J features to 10 to 15, which were used in a naive Bayes classifier (R e1071). TCRdb reprocessed the public reads (quality trimming at Q25 with fastp, clone calling with MiXCR) and kept in-frame beta chains. A single entry per CDR3 protein holds the most common genes and DNA from its merged rows. The V and J calls were determined by TCRdb, not by the authors. This sample lists about 480,000 distinct CDR3 sequences; over 13% were detected once. The top ten constitute around 17% of the sample.

Graves' hyperthyroidism was defined as stable when no progression to ophthalmopathy occurred over 18 months of follow-up. Hyperthyroidism patients were newly diagnosed, had a disease duration of under 2 months, and were aged 18 to 65 years. Patients with uncontrolled infections, other autoimmune diseases, pregnancy or lactation were excluded. Diagnoses were established on the basis of clinical symptoms, serum thyroxine and TRAb, thyroid ultrasound, and orbital computed tomography. PBMCs were separated from roughly 10 ml of fresh peripheral blood using Ficoll-Paque density gradient centrifugation. Trizol reagent was used to extract total RNA, and RNA quality was then checked on an Agilent 2100 Bioanalyzer. Comments on this clonotype: Its specific antigen is unknown. One base away lies a much larger clone, so this may be a sequencing read error.

CDR1 is given as SGHRS and CDR2 as YFSETQ, both from the germline V gene. Inclusive of the bounding cysteine and phenylalanine, the CDR3 is 14 residues long. Of the read, only the CDR3 DNA is kept; its 42 bases are in frame from base 1. The receptor was derived from a woman under 30 with Graves' hyperthyroidism. The chain is assembled from TRBV5-1 and TRBJ1-1; TRBD1 is a possible D gene, resting on 5 matching bases. Sample: blood. The sequence in DNA is TGCGCCAGCAGCCGGGGACTTCAGAACACTGATGCTTTCTTT. It codes for CASSRGLQNTDAFF.